A single sample is the source of the 9 T cell receptor beta chains below, sequenced in a study of immune heterogeneity within non-small cell lung tumors. Per sample, 600 ng of bulk tumor genomic DNA was the template used. Every primary tumor yielded several biopsies, spaced far apart, that were taken during surgery. Surgery that was curative in intent was performed on patients with untreated, newly diagnosed non-small cell lung cancer. TCR beta CDR3 was amplified by multiplex PCR using 32 V and 13 J primers. TCRdb redid the calling of the multiplex PCR reads with MiXCR, one entry per CDR3 protein. The sample lists around 9,600 distinct CDR3 sequences; 25% to 40% were seen once. Sequenced: lung tumor tissue. Receptors were obtained from a man between 60 and 70 years old with non-small cell lung cancer.

This clonotype was seen repeatedly, ten times or more. The chain is built from TRBV6-2 or TRBV6-3 and TRBJ2-1; 7 bases align to TRBD2. Unmatched junction bases numbered 5, after V lost 0 bases and J lost 3 bases. The germline V gene encodes CDR1 MNHEY and CDR2 SVGEGT. The CDR3 has 16 amino acids. CDR3 region: CASSYSGLRYYNEQFF. The CDR3 DNA sequence: TGTGCCAGCAGTTACTCGGGACTACGTTACTACAATGAGCAGTTCTTC.

This clonotype was seen ten or more times. The rearrangement links TRBV11-3 to TRBJ2-5, with TRBD1 identical over 10 bases. Germline V gives CDR1 SGHNT, CDR2 YENEEA. Losses at the gene ends were 4 bases for V and 5 bases for J; bases not matched to a gene: 7. The CDR3 has 15 amino acids. CDR3 amino acids: CASSSGTGAYETQYF. In DNA form, the CDR3 reads TGTGCCAGCAGCTCCGGGACAGGGGCGTATGAGACCCAGTACTTC.

This clonotype was detected once. The genes are TRBV29-1 and TRBJ2-5; a possible D gene is TRBD2 (5 bases). CDR3 size: 12 residues. Looked up from germline, CDR1 is SQVTM and CDR2 is ANQGSEA. V dropped 7 bases and J dropped 2 bases, with 11 bases sitting between them. The CDR3 protein is CSGFRTQETQYF. The CDR3 nucleotides are TGCAGCGGGTTTCGGACTCAAGAGACCCAGTACTTC. Variable domain in full (rest from reference TRBV29-1 and TRBJ2-5): SAVISQKPSRDICQRGTSLTIQCQVDSQVTMMFWYRQQPGQSLTLIATANQGSEATYESGFVIDKFPISRPNLTFSTLTVSNMSPEDSSIYLCSGFRTQETQYFGPGTRLLVL.

This clonotype occurred many times. The chain links TRBV7-9 to TRBJ2-1, with TRBD2 matching over 12 bases. Germline assignment: CDR1 SEHNR and CDR2 FQNEAQ (reference sequence). The CDR3 consists of 17 residues. The J segment lost 0 bases and the V segment lost 5 bases, leaving 5 bases of the junction unmatched. CDR3 sequence: CASSRTSGANSYNEQFF. DNA for the CDR3: TGTGCCAGCAGCCGGACTAGCGGGGCGAACTCCTACAATGAGCAGTTCTTC.

This clonotype was seen more than once but under ten times. This chain links TRBV19 with TRBJ2-5, with 7 positions matching TRBD2. Looked up from germline, CDR1 is LNHDA and CDR2 is SQIVND (reference sequence). This CDR3 is 14 amino acids long. The trim removed 4 bases at V and 5 bases at J, leaving 7 bases unmatched. The CDR3 bases are TGTGCCAGTAGTAAAAGGACTAGTAGGGAGACCCAGTACTTC. Translation: CASSKRTSRETQYF.

V is TRBV11-2 and J is TRBJ1-2; D may be TRBD1 (5 bases). The CDR3 extends over 13 amino acids. Germline V gene sequence: CDR1 SGHAT, CDR2 FQNNGV. V shed 2 bases and J shed 8 bases, with 12 bases lying between them. The CDR3 nucleotides are TGTGCCAGCAGCTTATTTGGGGCGGAGGGCTACACCTTC. Protein product: CASSLFGAEGYTF.

This clonotype was seen ten or more times. The chain has TRBV7-2 and TRBJ2-3, with a tentative D call TRBD2 (6 bases). The CDR3 has 16 residues. V dropped 4 bases and J dropped 3 bases, with 17 bases sitting between them. CDR1 is SGHTA and CDR2 is FQGNSA in the germline V gene. The CDR3 region is CASSSNRETGTDTQYF. The CDR3 DNA is TGTGCCAGCAGCTCCAACCGGGAGACGGGGACAGATACGCAGTATTTT. The entire variable domain, with the rest obtained from reference TRBV7-2 and TRBJ2-3, is as follows: GAGVSQSPSNKVTEKGKDVELRCDPISGHTALYWYRQSLGQGLEFLIYFQGNSAPDKSGLPSDRFSAERTGGSVSTLTIQRTQQEDSAVYLCASSSNRETGTDTQYFGPGTRLTVL.

There are many counts of this clonotype. This chain links TRBV2 with TRBJ2-3; no definite D call. The CDR3 sequence is 12 residues long. The germline CDR1 and CDR2 sequences are SNHLY and FYNNEI. The V end lost 8 bases, the J end lost 1 base, and 7 bases lay between the germline ends. The CDR3: CASDTRTDTQYF. CDR3 bases: TGTGCCAGCGACACCCGCACAGATACGCAGTATTTT.

Comment on this clonotype: It may be a read error: a sequence one base away is much more abundant. The chain has TRBV20-1 and TRBJ2-2; the match to TRBD1 covers 7 bases. Germline V CDR1 and CDR2: DFQATT, SNEGSKA (reference sequence). CDR3 length: 12 amino acids. The CDR3: CGVPDRTGELFF. In DNA form, the CDR3 reads TGCGGTGTTCCGGACAGGACCGGGGAGCTGTTTTTT.